This TCR beta chain was profiled in a study of T cells in Graves' hyperthyroidism and ophthalmopathy (dated by TCRdb to about 2019). Background for the entire study: Peripheral blood samples were taken at initial diagnosis, before any treatment was given. In more than 5 Graves' hyperthyroidism patients, the study also compared T-cell repertoires from thyroid tissue with T-cell repertoires from blood. Prospective prediction of ophthalmopathy was tested in an independent validation cohort consisting of under 20 hyperthyroidism patients and 15 to 17 patients who later progressed to ophthalmopathy. TCR Vbeta CDR3 sequencing of approximately 140 peripheral blood samples (43 ophthalmopathy, roughly 72 hyperthyroidism and roughly 17 progressor patients) is reported in the paper. The 85 to 100 discovery patients were randomly split 7:3 into training and test sets. To identify TCR V-J signatures that set the groups apart, the researchers used a discovery cohort of 90 to 100 patients, made up of 40 to 45 with Graves' ophthalmopathy and approximately 57 with stable Graves' hyperthyroidism. After sampling, hyperthyroidism patients received methimazole starting at 30 mg daily, and ophthalmopathy patients received high-dose intravenous methylprednisolone.

This clonotype was seen at least ten times. Its target antigen remains unknown. Base qualities are not recorded, but no much larger clone differs from it by a single base. Ophthalmopathy patients had moderately to severely active disease, with a Clinical Activity Score of 3 or more, a NOSPECS grade of 4 or more, and a disease duration of less than 3 months. Exclusion was applied to patients with uncontrolled infections, other autoimmune diseases, pregnancy or lactation. Diagnoses were based on clinical symptoms, serum thyroxine and TRAb, thyroid ultrasound and orbital computed tomography. PBMCs were isolated from about 10 ml of fresh peripheral blood by Ficoll-Paque density gradient centrifugation. Trizol reagent was used to extract total RNA, and RNA quality was then checked on an Agilent 2100 Bioanalyzer. Study-level results and caveats: In validation, progression to ophthalmopathy was predicted by the model with about 70% sensitivity and nearly 75% specificity, a median of 6.5 months before onset. Most expanded thyroid clonotypes (frequency above 0.001) were also detected in blood, a finding suggesting that blood repertoires may reflect thyroid immune responses. In cross-validation, a model built on a 13 V-J signature told ophthalmopathy apart from stable hyperthyroidism with approximately 90% sensitivity and roughly 83% specificity, and in testing the same model reached 80%/75%. Sample size was not statistically predetermined, and blinding of investigators to group allocation was not performed.

TCR beta CDR3 regions were amplified from RNA transcripts. A first-round RT-PCR of the TCR CDR3 used the HTBI primer set with the Qiagen OneStep RT-PCR kit. A second multiplex PCR round built the libraries, followed by size selection and purification. Libraries were sequenced paired-end with 100 bp reads on an Illumina HiSeq2000. The study's processing was this. Raw data were processed with SOAPnuke, discarding reads with adapters, uncalled bases, mean Phred below 15, or no exact constant-primer or identifier match. COPE v1.2.5 was used to merge the high-quality paired reads, and each unique nucleotide sequence was defined as a clonotype. MiTCR v1.1 was used to align clonotypes to the IMGT TRBV, TRBD and TRBJ reference segments. Analysis was restricted to V-J combinations with a frequency above 0.0001, which covered 99.2% of repertoires. A TCS score was defined as the ratio between F50 (clonal expansion) and ExV (chaos), using BLOSUM62-based TCRdist between CDR3 peptides within each V-J. Welch's t-statistics and random forest reduced roughly 540 V-J features to roughly 13, which were used in a naive Bayes classifier (R e1071). TCRdb passed the public sequencing reads through fastp at Q25 and MiXCR, retaining productive beta sequences. All rows with the same CDR3 protein become a single entry with the most common DNA and genes. TCRdb's processing, not the authors' own work, is the source of the V and J calls. This sample lists 450,000 to 650,000 distinct CDR3 sequences; roughly 17% were detected once. 15% to 20% of the sample is in the top ten clones.

Its CDR3 holds 14 amino acids, cysteine through phenylalanine. Left in the record is the CDR3 DNA by itself, 42 bases read in frame from the first base. The junction carries 9 bases between V and J, which are trimmed by 0 bases and 3 bases respectively. The germline V gene yields SGHRS for CDR1 and YFSETQ for CDR2. The receptor's source is a woman aged 18-29 years with Graves' ophthalmopathy. Source material: blood. The rearranged segments are TRBV5-1 and TRBJ1-1, and possibly TRBD1, on 5 matching bases. The CDR3 region reads CASSLGGADTEAFF. The DNA sequence reads TGCGCCAGCAGCTTGGGAGGGGCGGACACTGAAGCTTTCTTT.